A selection of T cell receptor beta chains follows, all from one sample in a study of shared clonotypes between healthy human individuals. Using immunoSEQ multiplex PCR, the repertoire was profiled, and TCRdb retains in-frame clones only, with some absent. The data hold roughly 660,000 clones, with roughly 88% observed a single time. The sample comprised memory CD8+ T cells from PBMCs. These TCRs come from a man in his late teens or twenties in good health. Some clones in this sample may be carry-over from other donors' samples. The CDR3 runs from the conserved cysteine through the conserved F or W. The D gene is left open where the match is weak. Clone size, where shown, is once, few, many, or a class for clones that have expanded.

J	size	V	D	CDR3	DNA
TRBJ2-5	.	TRBV27	TRBD2	CASSPRLAGAYQETQYF	TGTGCCAGCAGTCCCAGACTAGCGGGAGCGTACCAAGAGACCCAGTACTTC
TRBJ1-2	.	TRBV27	.	CASSFNNANYGYTF	TGTGCCAGCAGTTTCAACAACGCTAACTATGGCTACACCTTC
TRBJ1-4	.	TRBV9	.	CASSVGEAATNEKLFF	TGTGCCAGCAGCGTAGGGGAGGCGGCAACTAATGAAAAACTGTTTTTT
TRBJ2-1	.	TRBV10-3	.	CATTGTSYNEQFF	TGTGCCACTACAGGGACCTCCTACAATGAGCAGTTCTTC
TRBJ2-3	.	TRBV7-9	TRBD1	CASSRTEDRLRDTQYF	TGTGCCAGCAGCCGCACCGAGGACAGGTTGCGAGATACGCAGTATTTT
TRBJ2-2	.	TRBV15	.	CATSRGTAGELFF	TGTGCCACCAGCAGAGGTACGGCCGGGGAGCTGTTTTTT
TRBJ1-1	many	TRBV4-3	TRBD1	CASSPPGQHEAFF	TGCGCCAGCAGCCCACCGGGACAGCATGAAGCTTTCTTT
TRBJ1-3	.	TRBV19	.	CASSIRSYPGNTIYF	TGTGCCAGTAGTATTCGGAGTTACCCTGGAAACACCATATATTTT
TRBJ2-7	.	TRBV7-9	TRBD1	CASQGEGRAVYEQYF	TGTGCCAGTCAGGGGGAAGGTCGTGCAGTGTACGAGCAGTACTTC
TRBJ2-5	.	TRBV11-2	.	CASSEKANRQETQYF	TGTGCCAGCAGCGAGAAGGCCAACAGGCAAGAGACCCAGTACTTC
TRBJ1-2	.	TRBV19	TRBD1	CASSMGQGDFVYGYTF	TGTGCCAGTAGTATGGGACAGGGGGATTTCGTCTATGGCTACACCTTC
TRBJ2-7	.	TRBV5-1	TRBD1	CASSLPGQLYEQYF	TGCGCCAGCAGCTTGCCGGGACAGCTGTACGAGCAGTACTTC
TRBJ2-7	.	TRBV14	TRBD2	CASSPRDYLDEQYF	TGTGCCAGCAGCCCCCGGGACTACCTTGACGAGCAGTACTTC
TRBJ2-1	.	TRBV29-1	.	CSVERRYNEQFF	TGCAGCGTAGAAAGGCGCTACAATGAGCAGTTCTTC
TRBJ2-1	.	TRBV9	.	CASSVRRGPSSYNEQFF	TGTGCCAGCAGCGTCCGGCGGGGCCCAAGCTCCTACAATGAGCAGTTCTTC
TRBJ2-1	many	TRBV7-8	TRBD2	CASSPGRTGGPAEQFF	TGTGCCAGCAGCCCGGGCCGTACGGGAGGGCCTGCCGAGCAGTTCTTC
TRBJ1-1	.	TRBV7-9	TRBD1	CASSAPGGTNTEAFF	TGTGCCAGCAGCGCCCCAGGGGGAACGAACACTGAAGCTTTCTTT
TRBJ1-2	once	TRBV28	.	CASSFGPTYGYTF	TGTGCCAGCAGTTTCGGGCCCACCTATGGCTACACCTTC
TRBJ2-1	.	TRBV28	.	CASSFGTSSYNEQFF	TGTGCCAGCAGTTTTGGGACATCCTCCTACAATGAGCAGTTCTTC
TRBJ2-7	.	TRBV4-3	TRBD2	CASSQGSGGYEQYF	TGCGCCAGCAGCCAAGGTAGCGGGGGATACGAGCAGTACTTC
TRBJ2-1	.	TRBV27	TRBD2	CASSWGLAGGEQFF	TGTGCCAGCAGTTGGGGACTAGCGGGGGGGGAGCAGTTCTTC
TRBJ2-2	once	TRBV5-8	.	CASSLERKSDTGELFF	TGTGCCAGCAGCTTGGAGAGGAAATCTGACACCGGGGAGCTGTTTTTT
TRBJ2-1	once	TRBV7-9	.	CASSLNPSTDIGGQQFF	TGTGCCAGCAGCTTAAACCCTTCTACAGACATCGGCGGTCAGCAGTTCTTC
TRBJ2-1	.	TRBV11-2	TRBD2	CASSLGSGRFPEQFF	TGTGCCAGCAGCCTGGGGAGCGGGAGGTTCCCCGAGCAGTTCTTC
TRBJ2-3	.	TRBV5-4	TRBD2	CASSPGGYTDTQYF	TGTGCCAGCAGCCCGGGAGGGTACACAGATACGCAGTATTTT
TRBJ2-1	.	TRBV9	.	CASSVPDLGPNEQFF	TGTGCCAGCAGCGTACCGGACTTAGGGCCCAATGAGCAGTTCTTC
TRBJ1-4	.	TRBV9	TRBD1	CASSVAGGNEKLFF	TGTGCCAGCAGCGTCGCAGGGGGTAATGAAAAACTGTTTTTT
TRBJ2-3	.	TRBV10-3	.	CATNRVSSTDTQYF	TGTGCCACCAACAGGGTTTCTAGCACAGATACGCAGTATTTT
TRBJ2-7	.	TRBV5-1	TRBD2	CASSGGFSGRTSYEQYF	TGCGCCAGCAGCGGGGGGTTTAGCGGGCGTACGTCCTACGAGCAGTACTTC
TRBJ2-2	.	TRBV28	.	CASRPPYGAGELFF	TGTGCCAGCAGACCTCCCTACGGGGCCGGGGAGCTGTTTTTT
TRBJ2-7	.	TRBV27	.	CASRAFNPAYEQYF	TGTGCCAGCAGAGCCTTTAATCCTGCCTACGAGCAGTACTTC
TRBJ1-1	.	TRBV7-3	TRBD1	CASSQRQGASNTEAFF	TGTGCCAGCAGTCAGCGACAGGGGGCCTCGAACACTGAAGCTTTCTTT
TRBJ2-1	.	TRBV28	TRBD2	CAVPGGANEQFF	TGTGCAGTCCCGGGGGGGGCCAATGAGCAGTTCTTC
TRBJ1-2	.	TRBV5-1	.	CASSYYQGPFNGYTF	TGCGCCAGCAGCTATTACCAGGGCCCGTTCAATGGCTACACCTTC
TRBJ1-2	.	TRBV15	.	CATSTEFSGKGLYGYTF	TGTGCCACCAGCACCGAATTTTCGGGCAAGGGGCTCTATGGCTACACCTTC
TRBJ2-1	.	TRBV10-3	TRBD2	CAISGTSGNEQFF	TGTGCCATCAGTGGGACTAGCGGGAATGAGCAGTTCTTC
TRBJ2-3	.	TRBV27	TRBD2	CASSFLPSGSGTDTQYF	TGTGCCAGCAGTTTTCTCCCTAGCGGGAGTGGGACAGATACGCAGTATTTT
TRBJ2-7	.	TRBV5-6	TRBD1	CASSQYLQGVSYEQYF	TGTGCCAGCAGCCAATACTTACAGGGGGTGTCCTACGAGCAGTACTTC
TRBJ2-5	.	TRBV1	.	CTSTNGGRGETQYF	TGCACCAGCACAAACGGCGGACGGGGGGAGACCCAGTACTTC
TRBJ1-5	few	TRBV4-1	.	CASSQGGRTSNQPQHF	TGCGCCAGCAGCCAAGGGGGCAGAACAAGCAATCAGCCCCAGCATTTT
TRBJ2-7	once	TRBV6-4	.	CASSTSDTCSYEQYF	TGTGCCAGCTCTACATCGGACACCTGCTCCTACGAGCAGTACTTC
TRBJ2-7	.	TRBV27	.	CASSLPTRTGKLYEQYF	TGTGCCAGCAGTTTACCGACTAGGACAGGCAAACTGTACGAGCAGTACTTC
TRBJ2-5	once	TRBV7-9	.	CASTNRVAFQETQYF	TGTGCCAGTACAAACAGGGTTGCGTTTCAAGAGACCCAGTACTTC
TRBJ2-2	.	TRBV30	TRBD2	CAGDEGLAENTGELFF	TGTGCGGGGGATGAAGGGCTAGCGGAAAACACCGGGGAGCTGTTTTTT
TRBJ1-1	.	TRBV27	TRBD1	CASSATGTGRTEAFF	TGTGCCAGCAGTGCAACCGGGACAGGGCGGACTGAAGCTTTCTTT
TRBJ1-1	.	TRBV27	TRBD1	CASSLSPIQTGMNTEAFF	TGTGCCAGCAGTTTATCTCCAATCCAGACAGGGATGAACACTGAAGCTTTCTTT
TRBJ2-1	.	TRBV27	.	CASSPGVRSYNEQFF	TGTGCCAGCAGTCCCGGGGTACGCTCCTACAATGAGCAGTTCTTC
TRBJ2-1	.	TRBV9	.	CASRPGAAEAYNEQFF	TGTGCCAGCAGACCAGGGGCAGCTGAAGCCTACAATGAGCAGTTCTTC
TRBJ2-7	.	TRBV4-1	.	CASSDTPSGDEQYF	TGCGCCAGCAGTGACACCCCATCGGGGGACGAGCAGTACTTC
TRBJ1-1	once	TRBV4-1	.	CASSSGGYSPAFF	TGCGCCAGCAGCTCTGGGGGTTACAGTCCGGCTTTCTTT
TRBJ1-3	.	TRBV10-3	.	CAIGETGGNTIYF	TGTGCCATCGGTGAGACAGGAGGAAACACCATATATTTT
TRBJ2-1	.	TRBV11-3	.	CASSPTRGGYNEQFF	TGTGCCAGCAGCCCCACTAGGGGAGGTTATAATGAGCAGTTCTTC
TRBJ2-2	.	TRBV27	.	CASSLSHSGLAGELFF	TGTGCCAGCAGTTTATCCCATAGCGGTCTGGCCGGGGAGCTGTTTTTT
TRBJ2-7	.	TRBV9	TRBD1	CASSAQGVSEQYF	TGTGCCAGCAGCGCGCAGGGGGTTAGCGAGCAGTACTTC
TRBJ2-5	.	TRBV6-5	.	CASSYSDRGLGETQYF	TGTGCCAGCAGTTACTCGGACCGGGGCCTAGGGGAGACCCAGTACTTC
TRBJ1-1	.	TRBV19	.	CASSIRGAYEAFF	TGTGCCAGTAGTATAAGGGGGGCATATGAAGCTTTCTTT
TRBJ2-1	.	TRBV5-5	.	CASSLAARARPRNEQFF	TGTGCCAGCAGCTTGGCCGCGAGGGCGCGGCCCAGAAATGAGCAGTTCTTC
TRBJ2-1	.	TRBV13	TRBD2	CASSFRVGREGNEQFF	TGTGCCAGCAGCTTCAGGGTGGGCCGGGAGGGCAATGAGCAGTTCTTC
TRBJ2-1	.	TRBV2	.	CASSLGARSYNEQFF	TGTGCCAGCAGCTTGGGGGCCCGCTCCTACAATGAGCAGTTCTTC
TRBJ2-1	.	TRBV27	TRBD2	CASSLLGTSGSDEQFF	TGTGCCAGCAGTTTACTGGGTACTAGCGGGAGTGATGAGCAGTTCTTC